The 27 T cell receptor beta chains presented below share a single source sample, sequenced in a study of blood T cell repertoires in COVID-19. Assay used: immunoSEQ multiplex PCR; TCRdb lists only in-frame clones, some missing. The sample carries 65,000 to 95,000 clones, more than 65% recorded once. The sequenced sample consisted of peripheral blood. Receptors were obtained from a woman aged 50 to 65 with acute or convalescent COVID-19.

CDR3 protein: CASSQDRVDTQYF. CDR3 sequence (DNA): TGCGCCAGCAGCCAAGATCGAGTGGATACGCAGTATTTT. V usage is TRBV4-3 and J usage is TRBJ2-3; D not certain. Between the trimmed V and J ends, which lost 0 bases and 6 bases, there was a span of 7 bases. The CDR3 sequence is 13 residues long. Per the germline V gene, CDR1 is LGHNA and CDR2 is YSLEER.

The genes are TRBV19 and TRBJ2-4; 7 nucleotides line up with TRBD1. The junction had 17 bases not matched to a gene; V was cut back by 6 bases and J by 0 bases. The CDR3 length is 19 residues. Germline V gene data show CDR1 as LNHDA and CDR2 as SQIVND (reference sequence). The DNA for the CDR3 is TGTGCCAGTAGCGACACTGGATCCGGGACAGACTTAGCCAAAAACATTCAGTACTTC. The encoded protein is CASSDTGSGTDLAKNIQYF.

The chain links TRBV2 to TRBJ2-4; possibly TRBD2 for D (5 bases). V lost 1 base to trimming and J lost 3 bases, with 13 bases between them. This CDR3 spans 16 amino acids. Germline-derived CDR1 and CDR2 are SNHLY and FYNNEI. This CDR3 reads CASSEGPPGGKNIQYF. CDR3 DNA: TGTGCCAGCAGTGAAGGACCTCCAGGAGGCAAAAACATTCAGTACTTC.

The chain combines TRBV3-1 (or the pseudogene TRBV3-2) with TRBJ2-7; 8 nucleotides align to TRBD2. This CDR3 has 13 residues. Trimming at V came to 4 bases and at J to 5 bases, leaving 4 bases not matched to a gene. CDR1 and CDR2 (germline): LGHDT, YNNKEL (reference sequence). The CDR3 spells CASSLAGGDEQYF. In DNA, the CDR3 is TGTGCCAGCAGCCTGGCCGGGGGGGACGAGCAGTACTTC.

V and J are TRBV5-1 and TRBJ1-4; no reliable D call. V lost 5 bases and J 4 bases, leaving 15 bases between the germline ends. CDR1 SGHRS and CDR2 YFSETQ come from the germline V gene. This CDR3 region has 15 residues. Written as DNA, the CDR3 is TGCGCCAGCAGTCGGTACTACCGGATTAATGAAAAACTGTTTTTT. This translates into CASSRYYRINEKLFF.

The J gene is TRBJ2-7, the V gene TRBV4-3, with D perhaps TRBD1 (6 bases). Trimming took off 0 bases at V and 5 bases at J, with 11 bases between the two ends. This CDR3 is built from 14 residues. The germline V gene has CDR1 LGHNA and CDR2 YSLEER. The CDR3 coding sequence is TGCGCCAGCAGCCAAGATTCCAGGGGTAACGAGCAGTACTTC. It translates to CASSQDSRGNEQYF.

For the CDR3, the DNA is TGTGCCAGCAGGCCCGGGACAGGGGCCTCCGAGCAGTACTTC. As protein: CASRPGTGASEQYF. The chain is built from TRBV28 and TRBJ2-7; 10 bases fit TRBD1. CDR3 length: 14 amino acids. Germline assignment: CDR1 MDHEN and CDR2 SYDVKM. With V trimmed by 6 bases and J by 6 bases, 8 bases remained unmatched.

The chain carries TRBV5-4 and TRBJ1-4; 7 bases are shared with TRBD1. The germline CDR1 and CDR2 sequences are SGHNT and YYREEE (reference sequence). The length of the CDR3 is 13 residues. J was trimmed by 8 bases and V by 2 bases; bases with no gene match: 3. CDR3 bases: TGTGCCAGCAGCTTATCGGGACAGGAAAAACTGTTTTTT. Its translation is CASSLSGQEKLFF.

The genes are TRBV9 and TRBJ2-7; 12 nucleotides line up with TRBD2. Per the germline V gene, CDR1 is SGDLS and CDR2 is YYNGEE. The CDR3 consists of 14 residues. The V gene end was trimmed by 3 bases and the J gene end by 6 bases; junction bases not matched to a gene: 4. The CDR3 nucleotides are TGTGCCAGCAGCGCGACTAGCGGGAGTCCCGAGCAGTACTTC. Encoded protein: CASSATSGSPEQYF.

The rearrangement uses TRBV27 and TRBJ1-1, with 8 nucleotides matching TRBD1. Germline V gives CDR1 MNHEY, CDR2 SMNVEV (reference sequence). V gave up 5 bases and J gave up 5 bases; unmatched junction bases: 4. This CDR3 has 13 residues. The CDR3 DNA follows: TGTGCCAGCAGTCAGGGGGCGCGAACTGAAGCTTTCTTT. This encodes CASSQGARTEAFF.

The V and J genes are TRBV20-1 and TRBJ1-1; D gene unclear. V was trimmed by 3 bases and J by 10 bases, leaving 15 bases between them. This CDR3 spans 12 amino acids. Germline assignment: CDR1 DFQATT and CDR2 SNEGSKA (reference sequence). The CDR3, as DNA: TGCAGTGCTAGTCCACCACCGGCGGGAGCTTTCTTT. It yields the protein CSASPPPAGAFF.

The chain links TRBV19 to TRBJ2-3; no firm D call. This CDR3 contains 14 residues. Germline lookup yields CDR1 LNHDA and CDR2 SQIVND (reference sequence). Trimming cost V 1 base and J 6 bases, with 11 bases left between them. CDR3 amino acids: CASSIGPEVDTQYF. The CDR3 DNA is TGTGCCAGTAGTATAGGGCCAGAGGTGGATACGCAGTATTTT.

This rearrangement joins TRBV6-2 or TRBV6-3 to TRBJ1-1; D not resolved. The CDR3 loop spans 14 amino acids. Germline CDR1 and CDR2: MNHEY and SVGEGT. Trimming stripped 0 bases from V and 7 bases from J, with 12 bases between. The DNA for the CDR3 is TGTGCCAGCAGTTACTCCCCGGTCGAGGTTGAAGCTTTCTTT. It specifies CASSYSPVEVEAFF.

The chain carries TRBV4-2 and TRBJ2-7; 9 nucleotides agree with TRBD1. V lost 1 base and J lost 3; bases outside the gene matches: 1. The CDR3 length is 14 residues. Germline lookup yields CDR1 LGHNA and CDR2 YNFKEQ. CDR3 DNA sequence: TGTGCCAGCAGCCAAGGGGGACAGGGCTACGAGCAGTACTTC. Translation gives CASSQGGQGYEQYF.

CDR3 amino acids: CASVGHRGTLHF. The DNA of the CDR3 is TGTGCCAGCGTTGGACATCGGGGGACCCTCCACTTT. The chain uses TRBV6-5 and TRBJ1-6, with D perhaps TRBD1 (5 bases). CDR1 MNHEY and CDR2 SVGAGI come from the germline V gene. V shed 8 bases and J shed 14 bases, with 16 bases lying between them. The CDR3 contains 12 residues.

This clone showed up just a few times. J is TRBJ2-2 and V is TRBV19; D remains ambiguous. Germline V gives CDR1 LNHDA, CDR2 SQIVND (reference sequence). The CDR3 covers 16 residues. Between the trimmed V and J ends, which lost 0 bases and 3 bases, there was a span of 11 bases. The CDR3, as DNA: TGTGCCAGTAGTATAGACGAGCGTGGAGACACCGGGGAGCTGTTTTTT. Translation: CASSIDERGDTGELFF.

The chain is built from TRBV9 and TRBJ2-2; TRBD1 aligns across 8 bases. The ends lost 5 bases at V and 6 bases at J; junction bases unmatched: 6. This CDR3 is 14 amino acids long. Germline V gene lookup returns CDR1 SGDLS and CDR2 YYNGEE. The CDR3 region is CASRAGQGAGELFF. Written as DNA, the CDR3 is TGTGCCAGCAGAGCCGGACAGGGTGCCGGGGAGCTGTTTTTT.

The chain couples TRBV7-9 to TRBJ2-7; D is undetermined. Per the germline V gene, CDR1 is SEHNR and CDR2 is FQNEAQ (reference sequence). The CDR3 sequence is 15 residues long. Trimming removed 0 bases from V and 1 base from J, with 10 bases in between. CDR3 DNA: TGTGCCAGCAGCTTAGCATTTCCTAAGTCCTACGAGCAGTACTTC. This gives the protein CASSLAFPKSYEQYF.

The CDR3 nucleotides read TGTGCCAGCAGTGAGAGGGGGGGGGCCAATTGGGGCCAGTACTTC. This encodes CASSERGGANWGQYF. The J gene is TRBJ2-5, the V gene TRBV25-1; D possibly corresponds to TRBD2 (7 bases). The germline V and J ends were trimmed by 3 bases and 10 bases, with 21 bases remaining between them. The CDR3 extends over 15 amino acids. CDR1 is MGHDK, CDR2 SYGVNS, per germline. The full variable domain, its missing parts supplied by reference TRBV25-1 and TRBJ2-5, is EADIYQTPRYLVIGTGKKITLECSQTMGHDKMYWYQQDPGMELHLIHYSYGVNSTEKGDLSSESTVSRIRTEHFPLTLESARPSHTSQYLCASSERGGANWGQYFGPGTRLLVL.

DNA of the CDR3: TGTGCCAGCAGTACCACAGGGATGTATGGCTACACCTTC. This gives the protein CASSTTGMYGYTF. The V call is TRBV27, the J call TRBJ1-2; possibly TRBD1 for D (6 bases). The CDR3 runs 13 residues. Germline V gene lookup returns CDR1 MNHEY and CDR2 SMNVEV (reference sequence). V lost 5 bases to trimming and J lost 5 bases, with 12 bases between them.

This clone was counted a few times. V is TRBV11-3 and J is TRBJ2-3; D call uncertain. This CDR3 has 14 amino acids. Germline CDR1 and CDR2: SGHNT and YENEEA. V was trimmed by 1 base and J by 2 bases, leaving 7 bases between them. CDR3 protein: CASSLGSVTDTQYF. As DNA, the CDR3 is TGTGCCAGCAGCTTAGGATCAGTCACAGATACGCAGTATTTT.

The chain is built from TRBV27 and TRBJ2-2, with D possibly matching TRBD1 (5 bases). Germline loops: CDR1 MNHEY, CDR2 SMNVEV (reference sequence). This CDR3 spans 17 amino acids. Trimming cost V 1 base and J 0 bases, with 12 bases left between them. DNA for the CDR3: TGTGCCAGCAGTTTATTACGGACACCTTCGAACACCGGGGAGCTGTTTTTT. It encodes CASSLLRTPSNTGELFF.

The chain uses TRBV6-2 or TRBV6-3 and TRBJ2-5, with D possibly matching TRBD2 (5 bases). The length of the CDR3 is 14 residues. The germline V gene has CDR1 MNHEY and CDR2 SVGEGT. The germline V and J ends were trimmed by 4 bases and 6 bases, with 15 bases remaining between them. The CDR3 loop reads CASSSYTGMKTQYF. CDR3 sequence (DNA): TGTGCCAGCAGTTCCTATACCGGGATGAAGACCCAGTACTTC.

V and J are TRBV28 and TRBJ1-5; 10 nucleotides agree with TRBD1. The CDR3 loop spans 16 amino acids. The V segment lost 5 bases and the J segment 6 bases; nucleotides outside the gene matches: 10. The germline V gene has CDR1 MDHEN and CDR2 SYDVKM. As DNA, the CDR3 is TGTGCCAGCAGTCCCGAACTGGGACAGGGGCCTCAGCCCCAGCATTTT. This codes for CASSPELGQGPQPQHF.

The V gene is TRBV11-3, the J gene TRBJ2-5; no clear D. Trimming left V 6 bases short and J 1 base short, with 9 bases between. The CDR3 is made up of 13 amino acids. The germline V gene encodes CDR1 SGHNT and CDR2 YENEEA. CDR3 sequence reads: CASSRASQETQYF. CDR3 DNA sequence: TGTGCCAGCAGTCGAGCGTCCCAAGAGACCCAGTACTTC.

V usage is TRBV11-2 and J usage is TRBJ2-7; 7 nucleotides agree with TRBD2. CDR1 and CDR2 (germline): SGHAT, FQNNGV. This CDR3 comprises 14 residues. The trim removed 3 bases at V and 7 bases at J, leaving 9 bases unmatched. CDR3 region: CASSFLGRTREQYF. CDR3 nucleotide sequence: TGTGCCAGCAGCTTCCTGGGACGGACTAGGGAGCAGTACTTC.

Only one count was recorded for this clone. The CDR3 coding sequence is TGTGCCAGCTCACCACTAAACGAGCAGTACTTC. Its translation: CASSPLNEQYF. The chain couples TRBV18 to TRBJ2-7, with D uncertain. CDR1 and CDR2 (germline): KGHSH, LQKENI. This CDR3 has 11 residues. V was shortened by 1 base and J by 5 bases, with 3 bases between the two germline ends. The full variable domain, its missing parts supplied by reference TRBV18 and TRBJ2-7, is NAGVMQNPRHLVRRRGQEARLRCSPMKGHSHVYWYRQLPEEGLKFMVYLQKENIIDESGMPKERFSAEFPKEGPSILRIQQVVRGDSAAYFCASSPLNEQYFGPGTRLTVT.